These 21 T cell receptor beta chains came from one sample sequenced in a study of T cell responses to AZD1222 COVID-19 vaccine. Clones were sequenced by immunoSEQ multiplex PCR, and TCRdb holds only the in-frame ones, with some missing. The repertoire holds some 140,000 clones, 80% to 95% seen once, with approximately 2.8% in the top ten. Sequences were derived from peripheral blood, sampled on day 0 of AZD1222 vaccination. Receptors were obtained from an adult in good health.

The chain couples TRBV27 to TRBJ2-3; TRBD2 matches 11 bases. This CDR3 is 14 amino acids long. The ends lost 6 bases at V and 5 bases at J; junction bases unmatched: 4. The germline V gene encodes CDR1 MNHEY and CDR2 SMNVEV (reference sequence). The CDR3 reads CASRLLAGVDTQYF. The CDR3 region has the DNA TGTGCCAGCAGGCTACTAGCGGGGGTAGATACGCAGTATTTT.

The V and J genes are TRBV7-2 and TRBJ2-7; the match to TRBD1 covers 9 bases. CDR3 size: 14 residues. The ends lost 5 bases at V and 0 bases at J; junction bases unmatched: 2. Germline lookup yields CDR1 SGHTA and CDR2 FQGNSA. The chain's CDR3 is CASSRTGASYEQYF. DNA for the CDR3: TGTGCCAGCAGCCGGACAGGGGCCTCCTACGAGCAGTACTTC.

This chain uses TRBV18 with TRBJ1-5; 7 bases map to TRBD1. V gave up 3 bases and J gave up 0 bases; unmatched junction bases: 5. Germline lookup yields CDR1 KGHSH and CDR2 LQKENI. The CDR3 length is 16 residues. CDR3 in DNA: TGTGCCAGCTCACCCCAGGGACAGAATAGCAATCAGCCCCAGCATTTT. This gives the protein CASSPQGQNSNQPQHF.

The chain employs TRBV7-9 and TRBJ2-3; no firm D call. Germline V CDR1 and CDR2: SEHNR, FQNEAQ (reference sequence). V lost 0 bases and J 3 bases, leaving 4 bases between the germline ends. The CDR3 spans 13 residues. The CDR3 nucleotides read TGTGCCAGCAGCTTAGCAGTGACAGATACGCAGTATTTT. As protein: CASSLAVTDTQYF.

This clone was recorded only once. The chain combines TRBV2 with TRBJ1-1, with no clear D. The CDR3 contains 13 residues. Germline assignment: CDR1 SNHLY and CDR2 FYNNEI. CDR3 residues: CTCWLQANTEAFF. CDR3 DNA: TGTACCTGCTGGCTCCAGGCGAACACTGAAGCTTTCTTT. Complete variable domain (other parts from reference TRBV2 and TRBJ1-1): EPEVTQTPSHQVTQMGQEVILRCVPISNHLYFYWYRQILGQKVEFLVSFYNNEISEKSEIFDDQFSVERPDGSNFTLKIRSTKLEDSAMYFCTCWLQANTEAFFGQGTRLTVV.

The chain couples TRBV12-3 or TRBV12-4 to TRBJ1-6; tentatively, D is TRBD1 (6 bases). Trimming removed 0 bases at V and 10 bases at J, with 7 bases between. CDR3 length: 13 residues. CDR3 DNA: TGTGCCAGCAGTTTAGCGCAGGGGTCACCCCTCCACTTT. Its protein is CASSLAQGSPLHF.

The rearrangement links TRBV14 to TRBJ1-6, with TRBD1 matching 8 bases. Germline CDR1 is SGHDN and CDR2 is FVKESK. J was trimmed by 0 bases and V by 4 bases; bases with no gene match: 11. This CDR3 spans 19 amino acids. The CDR3 DNA reads TGTGCCAGCAGCCCACTAGGACAGGGCCCGAGCTCCTATAATTCACCCCTCCACTTT. Translated: CASSPLGQGPSSYNSPLHF.

This chain links TRBV6-4 with TRBJ1-1, with unresolved D. V was shortened by 2 bases and J by 5 bases, with 9 bases between the two germline ends. This CDR3 has 13 amino acids. The V gene's germline CDR1 is MRHNA and CDR2 SNTAGT. The DNA of the CDR3 is TGTGCCAGCAGTGACCGGGTAGGGACTGAAGCTTTCTTT. Translating gives CASSDRVGTEAFF.

The gene calls are TRBV6-2 or TRBV6-3 and TRBJ2-3; D is undetermined. This CDR3 is built from 14 residues. Germline values: CDR1 MNHEY, CDR2 SVGEGT. V lost 2 bases, J lost 2 bases, and 8 bases lay in between. The CDR3 coding sequence is TGTGCCAGCAGTTACAGGGCTCTCACAGATACGCAGTATTTT. The encoded protein is CASSYRALTDTQYF.

V and J are TRBV6-5 and TRBJ2-5; D uncertain. The germline gives CDR1 MNHEY, CDR2 SVGAGI. Trimming removed 4 bases at V and 3 bases at J, with 6 bases between. The CDR3 covers 12 residues. The CDR3 DNA reads as TGTGCCAGCAGTTTCGACGAAGAGACCCAGTACTTC. Its protein product is CASSFDEETQYF.

V usage is TRBV7-9 and J usage is TRBJ1-2; 7 bases align to TRBD1. Looked up from germline, CDR1 is SEHNR and CDR2 is FQNEAQ (reference sequence). This CDR3 has 14 amino acids. J gave up 7 bases and V 5 bases, and 10 bases lay outside the gene matches. The CDR3 spells CASSQSTGERGYTF. CDR3 in DNA: TGTGCCAGCAGCCAATCCACAGGGGAACGTGGCTACACCTTC.

V usage is TRBV11-3 and J usage is TRBJ2-1; 12 positions match TRBD2. Losses at the gene ends were 3 bases for V and 8 bases for J; bases not matched to a gene: 8. The CDR3 is 16 amino acids. Looked up from germline, CDR1 is SGHNT and CDR2 is YENEEA. For the CDR3, the DNA is TGTGCCAGCAGCTTGTGGACTAGCGGGAAGACATATGAGCAGTTCTTC. Translating it yields CASSLWTSGKTYEQFF.

The chain joins TRBV5-4 to TRBJ1-1; D is ambiguous. Germline V CDR1 and CDR2: SGHNT, YYREEE (reference sequence). Trimming cost V 1 base and J 0 bases, with 7 bases left between them. The CDR3 extends over 14 amino acids. The CDR3 loop is CASSLRGMNTEAFF. The DNA for the CDR3 is TGTGCCAGCAGCTTGCGAGGGATGAACACTGAAGCTTTCTTT.

The rearrangement joins TRBV9 to TRBJ2-2; D gene unclear. Germline V gene sequence: CDR1 SGDLS, CDR2 YYNGEE. Between the trimmed V and J ends, which lost 4 bases and 3 bases, there was a span of 19 bases. The CDR3 consists of 17 residues. CDR3 in DNA: TGTGCCAGCAGCCGTGGTATGGCGGTGACGTACACCGGGGAGCTGTTTTTT. Its protein is CASSRGMAVTYTGELFF.

The V call is TRBV6-5, the J call TRBJ1-5; D possibly corresponds to TRBD1 (6 bases). V shed 4 bases and J shed 7 bases, with 14 bases lying between them. CDR3 size: 14 residues. Looked up from germline, CDR1 is MNHEY and CDR2 is SVGAGI. The CDR3 DNA is TGTGCCAGCAGTTTGAACACCGGGGGCCAGCCCCAGCATTTT. Its protein product is CASSLNTGGQPQHF.

The rearrangement joins TRBV28 to TRBJ1-5, with a tentative D call TRBD1 (6 bases). The germline gives CDR1 MDHEN, CDR2 SYDVKM. Trimming cost V 5 bases and J 5 bases, with 13 bases left between them. The CDR3 loop spans 14 amino acids. In nucleotides, the CDR3 is TGTGCCAGCAGTGTCGGGACACTTCATCAGCCCCAGCATTTT. It is translated as CASSVGTLHQPQHF. Combining the CDR3 with reference TRBV28 and TRBJ1-5 gives the whole variable domain DVKVTQSSRYLVKRTGEKVFLECVQDMDHENMFWYRQDPGLGLRLIYFSYDVKMKEKGDIPEGYSVSREKKERFSLILESASTNQTSMYLCASSVGTLHQPQHFGDGTRLSIL.

This clone occurred once. This sequence joins TRBV24-1 and TRBJ1-2; TRBD1 is a possible D gene (6 bases). The CDR3 length is 14 residues. The germline V and J ends were trimmed by 4 bases and 0 bases, with 8 bases remaining between them. Germline V CDR1 and CDR2: KGHDR, SFDVKD. As DNA, the CDR3 is TGTGCCACCAGTGACACAGGGACTAACTATGGCTACACCTTC. It encodes CATSDTGTNYGYTF.

The chain links TRBV30 to TRBJ1-1; the D is unclear. The ends were cut back, 1 base at V and 3 bases at J, with 6 bases in the middle. The CDR3 is made up of 12 amino acids. CDR1 and CDR2 from the germline V gene are GTSNPN and SVGIG (reference sequence). This CDR3 reads CAWSGGYTEAFF. The CDR3 DNA is TGTGCCTGGAGTGGGGGTTACACTGAAGCTTTCTTT.

This chain links TRBV5-4 with TRBJ2-7, with 8 nucleotides matching TRBD2. Per germline, CDR1 SGHNT and CDR2 YYREEE (reference sequence). With V trimmed by 6 bases and J by 6 bases, 14 bases remained unmatched. The CDR3 covers 15 residues. CDR3 nucleotide sequence: TGTGCCAGCACCTACCTCACGGGAGGGCCAGGCGAGCAGTACTTC. As protein: CASTYLTGGPGEQYF.

There are a few counts of this clone. V gene TRBV6-6 combines with J gene TRBJ2-1; 8 bases are a match to TRBD2. Germline lookup yields CDR1 MNHNY and CDR2 SVGAGI (reference sequence). The CDR3 extends over 15 amino acids. The junction had 8 bases not matched to a gene; V was cut back by 2 bases and J by 8 bases. The CDR3 nucleotides are TGTGCCAGCAGTTACCCCCCGGGGGGGCCCGATGAGCAGTTCTTC. Its translation is CASSYPPGGPDEQFF.

The chain combines TRBV3-1 (or the pseudogene TRBV3-2) with TRBJ2-2, with D tentatively TRBD1 (6 bases). Trimming removed 5 bases at V and 1 base at J, with 11 bases between. CDR1 is LGHDT, CDR2 YNNKEL, per germline (reference sequence). The CDR3 is made up of 15 amino acids. The CDR3 spells CASSNRAENTGELFF. Written as DNA, the CDR3 is TGTGCCAGCAGCAACAGGGCTGAGAACACCGGGGAGCTGTTTTTT.